The clone carrying this T cell receptor (beta chain) was observed a single time. These data come from a study of blood T cell repertoires in COVID-19. Original methodology: Estimates of nucleated cell counts were drawn from the amplification of reference gene primers. Clones were read by immunoSEQ multiplex PCR, and TCRdb kept only the in-frame ones, dropping some. That table gives V, J and clone size, and the DNA gave D and trimming. The profile covers hundreds of thousands of clones, with 85% to 90% appearing a single time and roughly 1.1% taken by the ten largest. The CDR3 consists of 17 residues. The germline V gene has CDR1 WSHSY and CDR2 SAAADI. V trimming: 0 bases; J trimming: 6 bases; junction bases outside the gene matches: 13. Donors in Cohort 3 counted as recovered after two negative PCRs, clearance, or symptom resolution.

The clonotype comes from a man aged 30-40 years who had recovered from COVID-19. The chain has TRBV10-2 and TRBJ2-7; 8 bases are shared with TRBD1. The sequenced material came from PBMCs or T cells enriched from blood (not recorded which). The CDR3 sequence is CASSESRGSQGASEQYF. The CDR3 coding sequence is TGCGCCAGCAGTGAGTCTCGGGGGAGTCAGGGGGCCTCCGAGCAGTACTTC.